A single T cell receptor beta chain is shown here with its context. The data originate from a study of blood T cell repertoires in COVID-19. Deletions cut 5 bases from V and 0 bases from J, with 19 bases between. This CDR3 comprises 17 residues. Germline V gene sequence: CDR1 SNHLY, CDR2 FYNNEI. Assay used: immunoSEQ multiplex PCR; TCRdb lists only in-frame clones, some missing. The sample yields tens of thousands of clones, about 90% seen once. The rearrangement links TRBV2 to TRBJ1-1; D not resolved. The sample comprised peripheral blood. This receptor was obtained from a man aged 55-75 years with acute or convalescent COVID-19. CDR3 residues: CASSLVLLVTLNTEAFF. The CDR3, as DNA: TGTGCCAGCAGTTTAGTTCTCCTCGTAACTCTGAACACTGAAGCTTTCTTT.